These 20 T cell receptor beta chains originate from one sample sequenced in a study of blood T cell repertoires in COVID-19. The data were produced by immunoSEQ multiplex PCR, yet TCRdb's version contains in-frame clones alone and is incomplete. This table holds about 190,000 clones, about 85% found once. Sequenced: peripheral blood. Receptors were obtained from a woman in her twenties or thirties with active or convalescent COVID-19.

This clone was recorded a few times. The V gene is TRBV4-1, the J gene TRBJ1-3, with D tentatively TRBD1 (5 bases). The V gene's germline CDR1 is MGHRA and CDR2 YSYEKL. There are 14 residues in the CDR3. Trimming stripped 2 bases from V and 4 bases from J, with 9 bases between. The CDR3 region has the DNA TGCGCCAGCAGCCAACCGGGACTGGGAAACACCATATATTTT. It specifies CASSQPGLGNTIYF.

This chain uses TRBV9 with TRBJ1-6; D is uncertain. Germline CDR1 SGDLS, CDR2 YYNGEE. This CDR3 is 16 amino acids long. V was shortened by 0 bases and J by 8 bases, with 15 bases between the two germline ends. The CDR3 protein is CASSVGGGRGDSPLHF. In nucleotides, the CDR3 is TGTGCCAGCAGCGTAGGTGGAGGGAGAGGAGATTCACCCCTCCACTTT. Looking up the rest from reference TRBV9 and TRBJ1-6 gives the full variable domain: DSGVTQTPKHLITATGQRVTLRCSPRSGDLSVYWYQQSLDQGLQFLIQYYNGEERAKGNILERFSAQQFPDLHSELNLSSLELGDSALYFCASSVGGGRGDSPLHFGNGTRLTVT.

This sequence joins TRBV25-1 and TRBJ2-5; D uncertain. Trimming removed 4 bases at V and 1 base at J, with 13 bases between. CDR3 size: 15 residues. Germline V gene data show CDR1 as MGHDK and CDR2 as SYGVNS. CDR3 nucleotide sequence: TGTGCCAGCAGTGTCGGGTTGAGCCTCCAAGAGACCCAGTACTTC. Protein: CASSVGLSLQETQYF.

The gene calls are TRBV7-9 and TRBJ2-5, with D possibly matching TRBD2 (6 bases). The germline gives CDR1 SEHNR, CDR2 FQNEAQ (reference sequence). CDR3 length: 13 amino acids. The V gene lost 6 bases and the J gene lost 2 bases, with 10 bases spanning the gap. The CDR3 bases are TGTGCCAGCAGGGGGGGTATACAAGAGACCCAGTACTTC. Its translation: CASRGGIQETQYF.

The rearrangement joins TRBV7-2 to TRBJ2-5, with no clear D. Deletions cut 4 bases from V and 8 bases from J, with 8 bases between. CDR1 and CDR2 from the germline V gene are SGHTA and FQGNSA. This CDR3 is built from 11 residues. CDR3 protein: CASSSQITQYF. The CDR3 region has the DNA TGTGCCAGCAGCTCCCAGATAACCCAGTACTTC. The full variable domain, in which reference TRBV7-2 and TRBJ2-5 provide the parts outside the CDR3, is GAGVSQSPSNKVTEKGKDVELRCDPISGHTALYWYRQSLGQGLEFLIYFQGNSAPDKSGLPSDRFSAERTGGSVSTLTIQRTQQEDSAVYLCASSSQITQYFGPGTRLLVL.

The chain links TRBV27 to TRBJ1-2; D may be TRBD1 (6 bases). Germline-derived CDR1 and CDR2 are MNHEY and SMNVEV (reference sequence). The V end lost 0 bases, the J end lost 0 bases, and 17 bases lay between the germline ends. The CDR3 is made up of 18 amino acids. In DNA, the CDR3 is TGTGCCAGCAGTTTATCGACGGGGGGGCAGGGCTCTAACTATGGCTACACCTTC. This gives the protein CASSLSTGGQGSNYGYTF.

CDR3 nucleotide sequence: TGTGCCAGCAGCTCGGGACTAGCGGGGCGCGAGCAGTACTTC. It specifies CASSSGLAGREQYF. This sequence joins TRBV11-3 and TRBJ2-7; TRBD2 matches at 13 bases. V gave up 4 bases and J gave up 6 bases; unmatched junction bases: 3. Germline V lookup: CDR1 SGHNT, CDR2 YENEEA. This CDR3 comprises 14 residues. The full variable domain, in which reference TRBV11-3 and TRBJ2-7 provide the parts outside the CDR3, is EAGVVQSPRYKIIEKKQPVAFWCNPISGHNTLYWYLQNLGQGPELLIRYENEEAVDDSQLPKDRFSAERLKGVDSTLKIQPAELGDSAVYLCASSSGLAGREQYFGPGTRLTVT.

J is TRBJ1-2 and V is TRBV18; D gene ambiguous. V was clipped by 10 bases and J by 4 bases, with 13 bases between them. The CDR3 is 12 amino acids. CDR1 is KGHSH, CDR2 LQKENI, per germline. The CDR3 reads CATHTAGYGYTF. CDR3 DNA: TGTGCCACCCACACAGCCGGCTATGGCTACACCTTC.

The count of this clone is one. The chain is built from TRBV3-1 (or the pseudogene TRBV3-2) and TRBJ2-3; possibly TRBD2 for D (6 bases). The CDR3 is made up of 15 amino acids. CDR1 is LGHDT, CDR2 YNNKEL, per germline (reference sequence). The germline V and J ends were trimmed by 5 bases and 3 bases, with 15 bases remaining between them. CDR3 protein: CASSDRDSNTDTQYF. DNA for the CDR3: TGTGCCAGCAGCGACCGGGACTCTAATACAGATACGCAGTATTTT.

This chain uses TRBV27 with TRBJ1-5; D possibly corresponds to TRBD1 (5 bases). V gave up 5 bases and J gave up 6 bases, with 11 bases separating them. Germline V gene sequence: CDR1 MNHEY, CDR2 SMNVEV (reference sequence). The CDR3 sequence is 13 residues long. In DNA form, the CDR3 reads TGTGCCAGCAGTCCCGGGGGGGTTCAGCCCCAGCATTTT. Translated: CASSPGGVQPQHF.

The CDR3 DNA is TGTGCCAGCAGTGGACAGATAAGAACGTTGGTCAATCAGCCCCAGCATTTT. It encodes CASSGQIRTLVNQPQHF. The genes are TRBV2 and TRBJ1-5; a weak D match, TRBD1 (5 bases). The CDR3 totals 17 residues. V shed 4 bases and J shed 3 bases, with 19 bases lying between them. Per germline, CDR1 SNHLY and CDR2 FYNNEI.

The chain couples TRBV19 to TRBJ1-2; possible D gene TRBD1, 6 bases. The CDR3 sequence is 13 residues long. Germline CDR1 LNHDA, CDR2 SQIVND (reference sequence). The V gene lost 7 bases and the J gene lost 8 bases, with 17 bases spanning the gap. CDR3 loop: CASTLPGGEGYTF. The CDR3, as DNA: TGTGCCAGTACCCTCCCGGGGGGCGAAGGCTACACCTTC.

J is TRBJ1-1 and V is TRBV2; weak D call: TRBD1 (5 bases). The V gene's germline CDR1 is SNHLY and CDR2 FYNNEI. This CDR3 region has 12 residues. V dropped 11 bases and J dropped 2 bases, with 12 bases sitting between them. Written as DNA, the CDR3 is TGTGCCGTCAGACAGCGTAACACTGAAGCTTTCTTT. The encoded protein is CAVRQRNTEAFF.

J is TRBJ1-2 and V is TRBV12-1. TRBV12-1 is reported as a pseudogene. This CDR3 region has 14 residues. The CDR3 nucleotides are TGTGCCAGCAGCCCCCCGGTCCCTAACTATGGCTACACCTTC. Its translation: CASSPPVPNYGYTF.

This chain connects TRBV5-4 to TRBJ1-1; D unresolved. The CDR3 runs 13 residues. V dropped 6 bases and J dropped 0 bases, with 9 bases sitting between them. The germline V gene has CDR1 SGHNT and CDR2 YYREEE (reference sequence). The CDR3 sequence is CASTKEMNTEAFF. Written as DNA, the CDR3 is TGTGCCAGCACCAAAGAGATGAACACTGAAGCTTTCTTT. The complete variable domain, with remaining parts taken from reference TRBV5-4 and TRBJ1-1, reads ETGVTQSPTHLIKTRGQQVTLRCSSQSGHNTVSWYQQALGQGPQFIFQYYREEENGRGNFPPRFSGLQFPNYSSELNVNALELDDSALYLCASTKEMNTEAFFGQGTRLTVV.

This clone was observed a handful of times. This rearrangement joins TRBV11-2 to TRBJ2-2, with no clear D. V gave up 5 bases and J gave up 6 bases, with 13 bases separating them. This CDR3 region has 14 residues. Germline CDR1 is SGHAT and CDR2 is FQNNGV. CDR3 sequence (DNA): TGTGCCAGCAGCCCGATTTCCCGGGCCGGGGAGCTGTTTTTT. This sequence encodes CASSPISRAGELFF.

Only one count was recorded for this clone. The chain uses TRBV25-1 and TRBJ1-2; tentative D call: TRBD1 (6 bases). Germline V gene sequence: CDR1 MGHDK, CDR2 SYGVNS. V lost 3 bases, J lost 0 bases, and 14 bases lay in between. CDR3 length: 16 residues. The chain's CDR3 is CASSDQNRVANYGYTF. CDR3 DNA: TGTGCCAGCAGTGATCAAAACAGGGTCGCTAACTATGGCTACACCTTC.

This clone was counted only a few times. The chain joins TRBV28 to TRBJ2-7, with 9 bases that match TRBD2. V trimming: 3 bases; J trimming: 2 bases; junction bases outside the gene matches: 8. Per the germline V gene, CDR1 is MDHEN and CDR2 is SYDVKM. This CDR3 is built from 16 residues. The CDR3 loop is CASSFHLAGLTYEQYF. The CDR3 nucleotides read TGTGCCAGCAGTTTTCATCTAGCGGGGCTTACCTACGAGCAGTACTTC. Based on the CDR3 plus reference TRBV28 and TRBJ2-7, the full variable domain is DVKVTQSSRYLVKRTGEKVFLECVQDMDHENMFWYRQDPGLGLRLIYFSYDVKMKEKGDIPEGYSVSREKKERFSLILESASTNQTSMYLCASSFHLAGLTYEQYFGPGTRLTVT.

The chain has TRBV18 and TRBJ1-5; a weak D match, TRBD1 (6 bases). The CDR3 totals 17 residues. The ends were cut back, 1 base at V and 6 bases at J, with 19 bases in the middle. Germline V gene sequence: CDR1 KGHSH, CDR2 LQKENI. This CDR3 is CASSPQSLDSIPQPQHF. CDR3 nucleotide sequence: TGTGCCAGCTCACCACAGTCTTTGGACAGCATTCCTCAGCCCCAGCATTTT.

This CDR3 reads CASSPTGANGYTF. CDR3 nucleotide sequence: TGTGCCAGCAGCCCGACAGGGGCGAATGGCTACACCTTC. The chain links TRBV7-9 to TRBJ1-2, with TRBD1 matching 8 bases. Germline assignment: CDR1 SEHNR and CDR2 FQNEAQ (reference sequence). J gave up 6 bases and V 5 bases, and 5 bases lay outside the gene matches. This CDR3 is built from 13 residues.